This T cell receptor (beta chain) was sequenced for a study of T cells in Graves' hyperthyroidism and ophthalmopathy. Study-wide results and caveats: Blood also contained most expanded thyroid clonotypes above 0.001.

Out of around 10 ml of fresh peripheral blood came the PBMCs. RNA transcripts were the template for amplifying TCR beta CDR3 regions. A first-round RT-PCR of the TCR CDR3 used the HTBI primer set. TCRdb itself ran the multiplex PCR reads through MiXCR, one entry per CDR3 protein. The data hold about half a million distinct CDR3 sequences, with 22% observed a single time. Remarks on this clonotype: The antigen is undetermined.

This receptor was identified in a woman aged 70 to 79 with Graves' ophthalmopathy. Specimen: blood.

The CDR3 DNA reads as TGCGCCAGCAGCTTGGGGACTATGAGGGACGGCACAGATACGCAGTATTTT. It yields the protein CASSLGTMRDGTDTQYF. The chain has TRBV5-1 and TRBJ2-3; possibly TRBD2 for D (6 bases). This CDR3 comprises 17 residues. CDR1 is SGHRS and CDR2 is YFSETQ in the germline V gene. The ends were cut back, 0 bases at V and 1 base at J, with 15 bases in the middle.